Listed here are 6 T cell receptor beta chains from one sample, sequenced in a study of control samples from healthy donors and cancer patients. The assay was immunoSEQ multiplex PCR, and TCRdb's table has in-frame clones only and misses some. The table includes some 58,000 clones, roughly 86% detected once. The sequencing input was PBMCs. The receptor set was obtained from a woman between 55 and 75 years old with lung cancer.

CDR3 loop: CASSLLLGSQTQYF. The CDR3 DNA reads as TGTGCCAGCAGCCTCCTACTAGGTTCGCAGACCCAGTACTTC. This rearrangement joins TRBV7-2 to TRBJ2-5; the D gene is possibly TRBD2 (5 bases). Trimming removed 5 bases from V and 6 bases from J, with 16 bases in between. Germline CDR1 SGHTA, CDR2 FQGNSA. CDR3 length equals 14 residues.

This clone has more than one count but fewer than ten. The chain carries TRBV5-6 and TRBJ2-5; D remains unclear. Germline loops: CDR1 SGHDT, CDR2 YYEEEE. The CDR3 is 12 amino acids. V lost 2 bases and J lost 1, with 3 bases in between. DNA for the CDR3: TGTGCCAGCAGCTTAGTCCAAGAGACCCAGTACTTC. The encoded protein is CASSLVQETQYF.

This sequence joins TRBV19 and TRBJ1-2, with 8 nucleotides matching TRBD1. V was pared by 3 bases and J by 8 bases, with 8 bases of the junction left unmatched. Germline V gene sequence: CDR1 LNHDA, CDR2 SQIVND (reference sequence). This CDR3 contains 14 residues. The CDR3 DNA follows: TGTGCCAGTAGTATCCAGGGGGCTGAGAAGGGCTACACCTTC. Protein product: CASSIQGAEKGYTF.

This clone appeared a few times. The chain is built from TRBV27 and TRBJ1-2; D is ambiguous. The germline gives CDR1 MNHEY, CDR2 SMNVEV (reference sequence). With 4 bases removed from V and 8 bases from J, the gap between germline ends came to 17 bases. This CDR3 region has 14 residues. The CDR3 spells CASSSSGSSLGYTF. CDR3 nucleotide sequence: TGTGCCAGCAGTTCTTCCGGGTCTTCATTGGGCTACACCTTC.

The chain links TRBV18 to TRBJ1-1; weak D call: TRBD1 (5 bases). Germline CDR1 is KGHSH and CDR2 is LQKENI. This CDR3 region has 14 residues. V lost 3 bases and J 1 base, leaving 9 bases between the germline ends. CDR3 sequence reads: CASSPQTENTEAFF. The DNA of the CDR3 is TGTGCCAGCTCACCCCAGACAGAGAACACTGAAGCTTTCTTT.

The rearrangement uses TRBV3-1 (or the pseudogene TRBV3-2) and TRBJ2-1; D uncertain. The CDR3 totals 11 residues. Trimming removed 1 base at V and 8 bases at J, with 3 bases between. Germline CDR1 is LGHDT and CDR2 is YNNKEL (reference sequence). The CDR3, as DNA: TGTGCCAGCAGCCAAGGGTATGAGCAGTTCTTC. Amino acid sequence: CASSQGYEQFF.